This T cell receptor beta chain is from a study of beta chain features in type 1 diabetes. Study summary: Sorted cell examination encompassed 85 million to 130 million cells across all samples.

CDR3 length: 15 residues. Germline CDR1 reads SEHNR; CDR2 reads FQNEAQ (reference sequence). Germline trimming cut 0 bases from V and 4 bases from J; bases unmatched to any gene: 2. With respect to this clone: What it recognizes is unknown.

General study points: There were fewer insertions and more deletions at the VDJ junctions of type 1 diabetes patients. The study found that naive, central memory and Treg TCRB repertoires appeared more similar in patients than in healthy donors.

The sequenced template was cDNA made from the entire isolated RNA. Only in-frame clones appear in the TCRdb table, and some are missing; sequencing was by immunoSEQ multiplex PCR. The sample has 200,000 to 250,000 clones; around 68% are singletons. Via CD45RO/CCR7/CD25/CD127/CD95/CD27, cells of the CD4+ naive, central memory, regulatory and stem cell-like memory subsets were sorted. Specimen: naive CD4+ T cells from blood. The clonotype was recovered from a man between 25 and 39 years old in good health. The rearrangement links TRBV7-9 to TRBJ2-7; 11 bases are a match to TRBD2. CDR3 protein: CASSLATSGRYEQYF. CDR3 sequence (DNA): TGTGCCAGCAGCTTAGCTACTAGCGGGAGATACGAGCAGTACTTC.